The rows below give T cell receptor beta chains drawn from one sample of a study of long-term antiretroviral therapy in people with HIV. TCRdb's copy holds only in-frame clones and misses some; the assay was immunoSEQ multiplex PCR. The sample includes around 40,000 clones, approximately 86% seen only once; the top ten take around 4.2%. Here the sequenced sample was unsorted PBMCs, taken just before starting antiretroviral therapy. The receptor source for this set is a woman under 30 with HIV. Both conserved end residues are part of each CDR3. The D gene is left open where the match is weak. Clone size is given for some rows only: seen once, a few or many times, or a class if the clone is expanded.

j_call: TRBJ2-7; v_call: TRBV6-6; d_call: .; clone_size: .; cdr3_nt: TGTGCCAGCAGTTCCCCCTACGCCTACGAGCAGTACTTC; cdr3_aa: CASSSPYAYEQYF
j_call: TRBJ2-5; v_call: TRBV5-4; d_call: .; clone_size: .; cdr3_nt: TGTGCCAGCAGCTTGGGTACGGAGACCCAGTACTTC; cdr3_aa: CASSLGTETQYF
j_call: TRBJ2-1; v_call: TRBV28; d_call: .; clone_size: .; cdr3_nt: TGTGCCAGCAGAACCCCGGGGGAGCAGTTCTTC; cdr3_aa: CASRTPGEQFF
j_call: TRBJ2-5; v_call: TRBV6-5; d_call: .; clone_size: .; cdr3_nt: TGTGCCAGCAGTTATGCGGGTGAGGAGACCCAGTACTTC; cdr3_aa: CASSYAGEETQYF
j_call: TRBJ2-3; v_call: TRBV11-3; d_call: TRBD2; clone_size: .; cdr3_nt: TGTGCCAGCAGCCCCGGGACTAGCGGGACCACAGATACGCAGTATTTT; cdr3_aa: CASSPGTSGTTDTQYF
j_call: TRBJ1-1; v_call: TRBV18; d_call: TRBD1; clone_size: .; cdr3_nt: TGTGCCAGCTCACAAGCGCATGGACAGGGTCTTATGAACACTGAAGCTTTCTTT; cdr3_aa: CASSQAHGQGLMNTEAFF
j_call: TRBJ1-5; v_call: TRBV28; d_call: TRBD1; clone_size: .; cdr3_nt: TGTGCCAGCAGCCAGGGGGTTACACTAATGGGGCAGCCCCAGCATTTT; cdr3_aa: CASSQGVTLMGQPQHF
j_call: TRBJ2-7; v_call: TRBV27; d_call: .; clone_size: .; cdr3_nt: TGTGCCAGCAGTTTAGCAGGGGAGAGCGAGCAGTACTTC; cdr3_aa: CASSLAGESEQYF
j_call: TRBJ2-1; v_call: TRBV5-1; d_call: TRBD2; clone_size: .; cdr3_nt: TGCGCCAGCAGCTTGGCAGGGCTAGCGGGAGCCTACAATGAGCAGTTCTTC; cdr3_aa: CASSLAGLAGAYNEQFF
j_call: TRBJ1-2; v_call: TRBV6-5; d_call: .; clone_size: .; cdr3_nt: TGTGCCAGCAGTTACGGCAGAAGTGCCTATGGCTACACCTTC; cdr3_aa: CASSYGRSAYGYTF
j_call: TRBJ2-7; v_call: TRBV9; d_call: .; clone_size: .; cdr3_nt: TGTGCCAGCAGCGTAGACAGGGAGCGCTACGAGCAGTACTTC; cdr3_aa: CASSVDRERYEQYF
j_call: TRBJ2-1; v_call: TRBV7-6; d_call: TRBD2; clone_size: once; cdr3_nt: TGTGCCAGCAGCCCTATAATGGCGGGAGACCCTGAGCAGTTCTTC; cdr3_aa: CASSPIMAGDPEQFF
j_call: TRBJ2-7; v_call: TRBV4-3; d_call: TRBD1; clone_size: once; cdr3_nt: TGCGCCAGCAGCCGACGACAGGGGGGCTACGAGCAGTACTTC; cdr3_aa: CASSRRQGGYEQYF
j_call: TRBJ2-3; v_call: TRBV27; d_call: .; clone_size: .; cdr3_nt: TGTGCCAGCAGTTTATCCGGTAGCACAGATACGCAGTATTTT; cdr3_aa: CASSLSGSTDTQYF
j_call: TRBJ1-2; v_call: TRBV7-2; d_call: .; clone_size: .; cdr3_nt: TGTGCCAGCAGCTTGGGGGGTGCCTCTAACTATGGCTACACCTTC; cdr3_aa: CASSLGGASNYGYTF
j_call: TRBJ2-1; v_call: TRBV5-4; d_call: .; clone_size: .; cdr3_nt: TGTGCCAGCAGCTTCCAAGGGGGCAATGAGCAGTTCTTC; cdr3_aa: CASSFQGGNEQFF
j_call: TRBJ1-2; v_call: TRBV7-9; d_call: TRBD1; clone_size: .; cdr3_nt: TGTGCCAGCAGCTCCTGGACAGGGAAAATTACGAGCACCTTC; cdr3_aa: CASSSWTGKITSTF
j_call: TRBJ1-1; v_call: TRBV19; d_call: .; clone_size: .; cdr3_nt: TGTGCCAGTAGTATAGGGCCAGGTGTCATGAACACTGAAGCTTTCTTT; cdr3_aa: CASSIGPGVMNTEAFF
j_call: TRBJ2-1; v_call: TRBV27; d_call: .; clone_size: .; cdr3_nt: TGTGCCAGCAGTTCCAGGCGCGCTTGGGACAATGAGCAGTTCTTC; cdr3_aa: CASSSRRAWDNEQFF
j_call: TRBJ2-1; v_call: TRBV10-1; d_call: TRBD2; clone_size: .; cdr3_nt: TGCGCCAGCAGTGATTTAGCAAGCGGGAGGGCCGTAGATGAGCAGTTCTTC; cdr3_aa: CASSDLASGRAVDEQFF
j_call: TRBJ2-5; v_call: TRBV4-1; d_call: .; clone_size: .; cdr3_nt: TGCGCCAGCAGCCAAGTCGGTTGGGAGACCCAGTACTTC; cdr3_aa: CASSQVGWETQYF
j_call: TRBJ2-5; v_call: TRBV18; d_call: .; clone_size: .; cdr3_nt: TGTGCCAGCGTCCCCTCGAACAGGGCCGACTTAGGGGAGACCCAGTACTTC; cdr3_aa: CASVPSNRADLGETQYF
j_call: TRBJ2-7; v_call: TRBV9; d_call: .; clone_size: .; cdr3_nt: TGTGCCAGCAGCGTAGAGGGACTCGCGTATAACGAGCAGTACTTC; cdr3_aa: CASSVEGLAYNEQYF
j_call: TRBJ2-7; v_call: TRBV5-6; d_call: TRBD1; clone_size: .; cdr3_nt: TGTGCCAGCAGCTTGCAGGGGGACCCCTACGAGCAGTACTTC; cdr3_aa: CASSLQGDPYEQYF
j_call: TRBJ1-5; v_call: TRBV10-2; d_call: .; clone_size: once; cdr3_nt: TGCGCCAGCAGTGAGACCCCGCGGGTCGGGGCCCAGCATTTT; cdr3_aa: CASSETPRVGAQHF
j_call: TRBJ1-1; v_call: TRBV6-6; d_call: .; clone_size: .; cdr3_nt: TGTGCCAGCAGTTACTCGCAGGGTGGCACTGAAGCTTTCTTT; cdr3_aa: CASSYSQGGTEAFF
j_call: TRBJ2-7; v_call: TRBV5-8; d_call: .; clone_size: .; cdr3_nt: TGTGCCAGCCGCCTGTTTCGGCGGACTGGATACGAGCAGTACTTC; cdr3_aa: CASRLFRRTGYEQYF
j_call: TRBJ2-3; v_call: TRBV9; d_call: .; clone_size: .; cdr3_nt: TGTGCCAGCAGCGTGGGTGAGGGGACGACAGATACGCAGTATTTT; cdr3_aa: CASSVGEGTTDTQYF
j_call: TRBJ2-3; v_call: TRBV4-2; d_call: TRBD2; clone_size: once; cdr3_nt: TGTGCCAGCAGCCAGAAGACTAGCGGGAGCACAGATACGCAGTATTTT; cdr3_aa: CASSQKTSGSTDTQYF
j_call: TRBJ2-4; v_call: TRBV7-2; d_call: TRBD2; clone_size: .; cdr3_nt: TGTGCCAGCAGCCGGGGACTAGCGGAAGCCAAAAACATTCAGTACTTC; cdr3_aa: CASSRGLAEAKNIQYF
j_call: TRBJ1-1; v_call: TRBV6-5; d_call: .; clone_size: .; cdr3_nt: TGTGCCAGCAGTCCCAGCCCAGGGGTGACTGAAGCTTTCTTT; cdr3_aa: CASSPSPGVTEAFF
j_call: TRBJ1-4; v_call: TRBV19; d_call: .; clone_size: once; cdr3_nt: TGTGCCAGTAGTATAACAGAGGTTGGTACTGAAAAACTGTTTTTT; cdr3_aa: CASSITEVGTEKLFF
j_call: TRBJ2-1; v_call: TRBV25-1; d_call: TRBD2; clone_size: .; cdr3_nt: TGTGCCAGCAAGGGGACTAGCGGGAGGGCCTTCAACTATGAGCAGTTCTTC; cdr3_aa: CASKGTSGRAFNYEQFF